A single sample gave rise to the 14 T cell receptor beta chains below, sequenced in a study of blood T cell repertoires in COVID-19. Profiled with immunoSEQ multiplex PCR; TCRdb holds only in-frame clones, not every one. Among over 400,000 clones, around 85% were seen once, and the ten largest hold around 7.9%. Sequencing was done on a sample of PBMCs or T cells enriched from blood (not recorded which). Source of these receptors: a woman aged 60 to 75 who had recovered from COVID-19.

The rearrangement links TRBV5-1 to TRBJ1-2; no definite D call. Trimming removed 2 bases from V and 1 base from J, with 9 bases in between. This CDR3 spans 14 amino acids. Germline V gives CDR1 SGHRS, CDR2 YFSETQ. CDR3 in amino acids: CASSFTDVNYGYTF. The CDR3, as DNA: TGCGCCAGCAGCTTTACAGACGTTAACTATGGCTACACCTTC.

The chain joins TRBV6-5 to TRBJ1-2; D unclear. The CDR3 sequence is 14 residues long. Germline-derived CDR1 and CDR2 are MNHEY and SVGAGI. V lost 6 bases and J lost 4, with 15 bases in between. The CDR3 loop reads CASSPLGEGYGYTF. The CDR3, as DNA: TGTGCCAGCAGCCCCTTAGGAGAGGGCTATGGCTACACCTTC.

The chain links TRBV2 to TRBJ1-5; D is undetermined. V dropped 2 bases and J dropped 6 bases, with 17 bases sitting between them. Per germline, CDR1 SNHLY and CDR2 FYNNEI. The CDR3 length is 16 residues. CDR3 protein: CASSESQSGGTQPQHF. CDR3 sequence (DNA): TGTGCCAGCAGTGAATCTCAGTCCGGAGGTACTCAGCCCCAGCATTTT.

The chain links TRBV5-1 to TRBJ1-3; a possible D gene is TRBD1 (5 bases). V lost 4 bases, J lost 0 bases, and 8 bases lay in between. Germline-derived CDR1 and CDR2 are SGHRS and YFSETQ. The CDR3 is made up of 14 amino acids. The CDR3 coding sequence is TGCGCCAGCAGCCGACAGAGCTCTGGAAACACCATATATTTT. Translated: CASSRQSSGNTIYF. Filled out from reference TRBV5-1 and TRBJ1-3, the complete variable domain reads KAGVTQTPRYLIKTRGQQVTLSCSPISGHRSVSWYQQTPGQGLQFLFEYFSETQRNKGNFPGRFSGRQFSNSRSEMNVSTLELGDSALYLCASSRQSSGNTIYFGEGSWLTVV.

The rearrangement links TRBV6-5 to TRBJ2-7, with 8 bases lining up with TRBD1. Unmatched junction bases numbered 9, after V lost 10 bases and J lost 1 base. The length of the CDR3 is 14 residues. Per the germline V gene, CDR1 is MNHEY and CDR2 is SVGAGI. The CDR3 here is CAISTRDRSYEQYF. CDR3 coding DNA: TGTGCCATCTCAACCCGGGACAGGTCCTACGAGCAGTACTTC.

The genes are TRBV6-4 and TRBJ2-1; 7 positions match TRBD2. Germline CDR1 is MRHNA and CDR2 is SNTAGT. This CDR3 comprises 11 residues. V was clipped by 10 bases and J by 15 bases; unmatched bases: 12. The CDR3 coding sequence is TGTGCCACCTTGGGAAGGGACTACTTGTTCTTC. It encodes CATLGRDYLFF.

The chain employs TRBV6-5 and TRBJ2-5; 7 positions agree with TRBD2. Trimming at V came to 2 bases and at J to 5 bases, leaving 2 bases not matched to a gene. The CDR3 loop spans 13 amino acids. The germline CDR1 and CDR2 sequences are MNHEY and SVGAGI. CDR3 sequence: CASSYRGGETQYF. The CDR3 DNA is TGTGCCAGCAGTTACAGGGGAGGGGAGACCCAGTACTTC.

The V call is TRBV29-1, the J call TRBJ2-1; TRBD1 might be the D (5 bases). V lost 5 bases, J lost 3 bases, and 23 bases lay in between. The CDR3 length is 17 residues. Germline V lookup: CDR1 SQVTM, CDR2 ANQGSEA. As DNA, the CDR3 is TGCAGCGTTACCCTTCTGGGCAGGGTGGGTTTCTACAATGAGCAGTTCTTC. Translated, it gives CSVTLLGRVGFYNEQFF.

J is TRBJ1-6 and V is TRBV27; D is perhaps TRBD1 (6 bases). Trimming cost V 0 bases and J 6 bases, with 12 bases left between them. The germline V gene has CDR1 MNHEY and CDR2 SMNVEV (reference sequence). CDR3 length: 16 amino acids. The CDR3 reads CASSLSVWGPNSPLHF. The CDR3 DNA follows: TGTGCCAGCAGTTTATCGGTCTGGGGGCCTAATTCACCCCTCCACTTT.

The rearrangement joins TRBV5-6 to TRBJ2-1; 14 positions match TRBD2. This CDR3 spans 16 amino acids. Germline CDR1 and CDR2: SGHDT and YYEEEE. V was pared by 1 base and J by 9 bases, with 6 bases of the junction left unmatched. The CDR3 nucleotides are TGTGCCAGCAGCTTGCGGACTAGCGGGGGGCGCTTTGAGCAGTTCTTC. Translated: CASSLRTSGGRFEQFF.

This chain links TRBV5-1 with TRBJ1-1; possibly TRBD1 for D (5 bases). V lost 4 bases and J 6 bases, leaving 13 bases between the germline ends. Looked up from germline, CDR1 is SGHRS and CDR2 is YFSETQ. CDR3 size: 13 residues. The CDR3 coding sequence is TGCGCCAGCAGCGCGGGACTAAGCCCTGAAGCTTTCTTT. As protein: CASSAGLSPEAFF.

The rearrangement uses TRBV5-4 and TRBJ2-1; TRBD1 is a possible D gene (5 bases). Between the trimmed V and J ends, which lost 1 base and 0 bases, there was a span of 8 bases. Germline lookup yields CDR1 SGHNT and CDR2 YYREEE (reference sequence). The CDR3 is 15 amino acids. CDR3 bases: TGTGCCAGCAGCTTGCAGGGATCCTCCTACAATGAGCAGTTCTTC. Its protein product is CASSLQGSSYNEQFF. Full variable domain (remainder filled in from reference TRBV5-4 and TRBJ2-1): ETGVTQSPTHLIKTRGQQVTLRCSSQSGHNTVSWYQQALGQGPQFIFQYYREEENGRGNFPPRFSGLQFPNYSSELNVNALELDDSALYLCASSLQGSSYNEQFFGPGTRLTVL.

This chain uses TRBV30 with TRBJ1-5, with a possible D match to TRBD1 (6 bases). CDR3 length: 13 residues. Trimming took 0 bases from V and 9 from J, leaving 12 bases between them. The germline V gene has CDR1 GTSNPN and CDR2 SVGIG (reference sequence). The CDR3 DNA follows: TGTGCCTGGAGTGTAGGGACATTTGGGCCCCAGCATTTT. Protein sequence: CAWSVGTFGPQHF.

The genes are TRBV2 and TRBJ2-7; D may be TRBD1 (6 bases). This CDR3 spans 13 amino acids. Germline V gene data show CDR1 as SNHLY and CDR2 as FYNNEI. Trimming took off 5 bases at V and 6 bases at J, with 14 bases between the two ends. CDR3 coding DNA: TGTGCCAGCAGTAGATACAGGGAAAGCGAGCAGTACTTC. Residues: CASSRYRESEQYF.